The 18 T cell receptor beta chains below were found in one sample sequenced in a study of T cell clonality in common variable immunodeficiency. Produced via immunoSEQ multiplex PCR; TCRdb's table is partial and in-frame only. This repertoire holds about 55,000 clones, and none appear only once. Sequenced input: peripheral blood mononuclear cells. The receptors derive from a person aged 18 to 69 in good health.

The DNA read from the CDR3 is TGTGCCAGCAGTGAAAGGAGAACTAGCGGGAGTGAAGAC. It yields the protein CASSERRTSGSED. The entire CDR3 is CASSERRTSGSEDYTF. The V gene is TRBV6-1, the J gene TRBJ1-2; D ambiguous. The read falls 3 residues short of the CDR3 end, and the missing part is taken from the germline J gene. Germline CDR1 reads MNHNS; CDR2 reads SASEGT. This CDR3 contains 16 residues.

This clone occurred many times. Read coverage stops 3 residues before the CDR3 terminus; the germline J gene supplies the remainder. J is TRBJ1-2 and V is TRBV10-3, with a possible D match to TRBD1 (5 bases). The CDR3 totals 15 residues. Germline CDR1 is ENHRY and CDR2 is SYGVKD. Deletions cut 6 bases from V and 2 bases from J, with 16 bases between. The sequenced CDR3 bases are TGTGCCATCAGCCCTAGGGGTATCAGCAACTATGGC. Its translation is CAISPRGISNYG. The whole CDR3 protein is CAISPRGISNYGYTF.

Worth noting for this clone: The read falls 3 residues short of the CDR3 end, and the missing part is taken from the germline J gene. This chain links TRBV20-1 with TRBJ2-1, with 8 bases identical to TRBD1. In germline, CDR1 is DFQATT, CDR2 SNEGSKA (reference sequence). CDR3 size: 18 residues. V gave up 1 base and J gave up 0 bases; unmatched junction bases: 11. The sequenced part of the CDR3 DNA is TGCAGTGCTAGAGGCTTGGACAGGGTCTCCCTCTCCTACAATGAG. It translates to CSARGLDRVSLSYNE. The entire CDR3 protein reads CSARGLDRVSLSYNEQFF.

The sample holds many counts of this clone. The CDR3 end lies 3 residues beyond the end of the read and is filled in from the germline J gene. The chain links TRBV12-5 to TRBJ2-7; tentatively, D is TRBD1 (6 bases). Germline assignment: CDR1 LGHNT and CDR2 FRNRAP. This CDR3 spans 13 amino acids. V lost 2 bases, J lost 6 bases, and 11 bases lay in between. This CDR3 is CASGLLIGGEQYF. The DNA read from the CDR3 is TGTGCTAGTGGTTTGTTAATAGGGGGCGAG.

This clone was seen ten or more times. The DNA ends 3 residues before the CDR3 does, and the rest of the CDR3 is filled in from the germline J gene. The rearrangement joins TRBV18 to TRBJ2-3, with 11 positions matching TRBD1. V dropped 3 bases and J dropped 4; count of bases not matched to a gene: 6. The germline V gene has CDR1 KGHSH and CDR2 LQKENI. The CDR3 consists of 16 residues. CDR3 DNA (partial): TGTGCCAGCTCACCGCCGCCGGGACAGGGGGCAGATACG. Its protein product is CASSPPPGQGADT. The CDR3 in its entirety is CASSPPPGQGADTQYF.

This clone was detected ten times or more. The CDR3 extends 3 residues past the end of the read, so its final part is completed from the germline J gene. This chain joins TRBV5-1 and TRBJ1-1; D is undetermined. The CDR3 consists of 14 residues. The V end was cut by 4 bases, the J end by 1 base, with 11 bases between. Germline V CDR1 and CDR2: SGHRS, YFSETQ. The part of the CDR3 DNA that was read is TGCGCCAGCAGCGATACTCCTGCGAACACTGAA. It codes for CASSDTPANTE. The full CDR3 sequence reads CASSDTPANTEAFF.

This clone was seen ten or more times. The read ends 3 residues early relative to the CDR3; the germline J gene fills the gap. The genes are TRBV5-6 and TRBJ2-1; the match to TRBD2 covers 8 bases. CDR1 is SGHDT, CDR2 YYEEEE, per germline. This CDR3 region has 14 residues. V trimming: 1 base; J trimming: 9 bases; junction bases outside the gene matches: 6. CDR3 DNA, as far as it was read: TGTGCCAGCAGCTTGAATGGACTAGCATTTGAG. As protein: CASSLNGLAFE. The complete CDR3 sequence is CASSLNGLAFEQFF. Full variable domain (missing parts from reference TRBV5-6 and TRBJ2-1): DAGVTQSPTHLIKTRGQQVTLRCSPKSGHDTVSWYQQALGQGPQFIFQYYEEEERQRGNFPDRFSGHQFPNYSSELNVNALLLGDSALYLCASSLNGLAFEQFFGPGTRLTVL.

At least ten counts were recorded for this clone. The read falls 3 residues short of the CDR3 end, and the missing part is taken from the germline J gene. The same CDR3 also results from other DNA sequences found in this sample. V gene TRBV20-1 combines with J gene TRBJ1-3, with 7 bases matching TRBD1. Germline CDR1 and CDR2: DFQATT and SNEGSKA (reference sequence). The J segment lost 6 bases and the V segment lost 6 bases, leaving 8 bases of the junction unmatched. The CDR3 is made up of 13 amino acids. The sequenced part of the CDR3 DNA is TGCAGTGCCGCGGGGACAGTGTCAAACACC. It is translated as CSAAGTVSNT. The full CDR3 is CSAAGTVSNTIYF.

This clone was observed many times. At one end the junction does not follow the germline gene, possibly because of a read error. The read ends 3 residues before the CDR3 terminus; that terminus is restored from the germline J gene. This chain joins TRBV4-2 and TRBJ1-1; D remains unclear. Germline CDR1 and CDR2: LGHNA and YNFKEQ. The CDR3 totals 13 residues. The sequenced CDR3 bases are TGCGCCAGCAGCCAAGTCGCGCACACTGAA. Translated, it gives CASSQVAHTE. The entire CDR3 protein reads CASSQVAHTEAFF.

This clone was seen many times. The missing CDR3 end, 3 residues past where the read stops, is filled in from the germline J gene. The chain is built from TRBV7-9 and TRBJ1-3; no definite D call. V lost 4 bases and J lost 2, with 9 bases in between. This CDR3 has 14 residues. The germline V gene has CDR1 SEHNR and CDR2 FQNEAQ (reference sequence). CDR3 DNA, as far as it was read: TGTGCCAGCAGCTCCCCTAATCCTGGAAACACC. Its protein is CASSSPNPGNT. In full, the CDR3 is CASSSPNPGNTIYF.

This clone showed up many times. This CDR3 is CASTLGHSTDTQYF. The CDR3 bases that were read are TGTGCCAGCACCCTAGGACACAGCACAGATACG. V usage is TRBV12-3 or TRBV12-4 and J usage is TRBJ2-3; D may be TRBD1 (5 bases). The CDR3 end lies 3 residues beyond the end of the read and is filled in from the germline J gene. Trimming shortened V by 7 bases and J by 0 bases, and 11 bases separated the two germline ends. The CDR3 has 14 amino acids.

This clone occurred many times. The CDR3 loop is CASSLNQGGNSPLHF. The part of the CDR3 DNA that was read is TGTGCCAGCAGCTTAAACCAGGGAGGTAATTCACCC. The chain recombines TRBV5-4 with TRBJ1-6; possibly TRBD1 for D (5 bases). The missing CDR3 end, 3 residues past where the read stops, is filled in from the germline J gene. V lost 2 bases and J lost 6, with 12 bases in between. This CDR3 spans 15 amino acids. Germline loops: CDR1 SGHNT, CDR2 YYREEE (reference sequence). Supplemented by reference TRBV5-4 and TRBJ1-6, the full variable domain reads ETGVTQSPTHLIKTRGQQVTLRCSSQSGHNTVSWYQQALGQGPQFIFQYYREEENGRGNFPPRFSGLQFPNYSSELNVNALELDDSALYLCASSLNQGGNSPLHFGNGTRLTVT.

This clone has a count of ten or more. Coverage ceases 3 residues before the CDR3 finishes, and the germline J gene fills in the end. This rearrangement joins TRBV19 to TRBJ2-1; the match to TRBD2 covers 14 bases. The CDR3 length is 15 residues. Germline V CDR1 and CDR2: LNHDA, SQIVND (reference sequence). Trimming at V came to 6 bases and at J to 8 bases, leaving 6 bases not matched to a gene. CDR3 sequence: CASSRLAGGDDEQFF. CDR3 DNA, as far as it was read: TGTGCCAGTAGCCGACTAGCGGGGGGGGATGATGAG.

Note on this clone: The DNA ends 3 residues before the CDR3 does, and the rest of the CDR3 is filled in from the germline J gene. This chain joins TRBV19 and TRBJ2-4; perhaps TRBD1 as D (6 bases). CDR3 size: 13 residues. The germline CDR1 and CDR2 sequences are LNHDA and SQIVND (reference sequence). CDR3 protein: CASEEGGNYGQYF. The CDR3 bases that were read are TGTGCCAGCGAAGAAGGGGGTAACTATGGT.

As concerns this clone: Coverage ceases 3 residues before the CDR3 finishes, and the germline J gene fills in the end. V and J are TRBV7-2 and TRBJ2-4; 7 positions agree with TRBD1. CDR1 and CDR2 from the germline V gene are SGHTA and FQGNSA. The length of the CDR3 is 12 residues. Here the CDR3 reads CASSLRQGSQYF. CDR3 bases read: TGTGCCAGCAGCTTACGACAGGGTAGT.

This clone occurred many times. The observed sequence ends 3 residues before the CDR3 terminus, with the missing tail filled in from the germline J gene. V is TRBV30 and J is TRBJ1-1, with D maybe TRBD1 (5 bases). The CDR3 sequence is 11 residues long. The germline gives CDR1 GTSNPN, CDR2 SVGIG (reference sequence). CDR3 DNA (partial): TGTGCCTGGACGAACAGGAGAATG. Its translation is CAWTNRRM. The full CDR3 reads CAWTNRRMAFF.

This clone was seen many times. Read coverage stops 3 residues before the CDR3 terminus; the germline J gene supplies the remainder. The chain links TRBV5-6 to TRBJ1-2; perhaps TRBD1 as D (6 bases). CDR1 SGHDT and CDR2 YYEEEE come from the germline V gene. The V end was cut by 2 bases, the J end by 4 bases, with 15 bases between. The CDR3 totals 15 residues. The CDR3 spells CASSLLKGVVYGYTF. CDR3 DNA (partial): TGTGCCAGCAGCTTACTTAAGGGGGTTGTCTATGGC.

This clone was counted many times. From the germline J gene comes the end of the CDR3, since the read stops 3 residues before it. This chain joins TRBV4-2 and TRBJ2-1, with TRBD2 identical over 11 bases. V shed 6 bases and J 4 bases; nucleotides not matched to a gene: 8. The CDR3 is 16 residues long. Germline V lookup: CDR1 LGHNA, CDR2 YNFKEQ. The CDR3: CASRDSGRALYNEQFF. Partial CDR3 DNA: TGTGCCAGCAGGGATAGCGGGAGGGCGCTTTACAATGAG.